This T cell receptor (beta chain) came from a study of cytomegalovirus exposure and HLA in healthy donors. CDR1 is KGHSH and CDR2 is LQKENI in the germline V gene. The CDR3 sequence is 16 residues long. The table came from immunoSEQ multiplex PCR; TCRdb's copy has only in-frame clones and leaves some out. The repertoire holds 160,000 or so clones, with about four fifths as singletons. Turning to this clone: Relative to the germline gene, one junction end is altered; a read error may explain this.

The receptor comes from a man younger than 40 in good health and CMV-seropositive. The source material was PBMCs. The chain couples TRBV18 to TRBJ2-1; a possible D gene is TRBD1 (6 bases). As DNA, the CDR3 is TGTGCCAGCTCCCCACAGAGGGGGACGGACATAAATGAGCAGTTCTTC. Its translation: CASSPQRGTDINEQFF.